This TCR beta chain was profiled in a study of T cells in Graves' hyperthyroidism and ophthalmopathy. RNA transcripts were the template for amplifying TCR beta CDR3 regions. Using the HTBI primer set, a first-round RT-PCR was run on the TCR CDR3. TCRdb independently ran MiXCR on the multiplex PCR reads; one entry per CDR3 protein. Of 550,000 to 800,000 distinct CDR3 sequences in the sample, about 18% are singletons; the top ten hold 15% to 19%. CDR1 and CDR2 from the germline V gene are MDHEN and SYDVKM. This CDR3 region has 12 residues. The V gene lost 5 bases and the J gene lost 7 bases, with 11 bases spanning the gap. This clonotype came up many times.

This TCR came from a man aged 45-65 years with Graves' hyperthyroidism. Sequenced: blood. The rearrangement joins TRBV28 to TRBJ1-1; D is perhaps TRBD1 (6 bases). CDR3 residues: CASSLRQVEAFF. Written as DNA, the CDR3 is TGTGCCAGCAGTCTTAGACAGGTTGAAGCTTTCTTT.